This T cell receptor beta chain was sequenced for a study of beta chain features in type 1 diabetes. Study information: In age, gender and cell yields, patients were similar to healthy donors. Overall study results and limits: Among all four CD4+ subsets, Type 1 diabetes patients had TCRB CDR3s that were moderately but significantly shorter. These data did not resolve whether HLA type affects TCRB rearrangement.

Expressed TCRB transcripts were sequenced, since all the RNA that had been isolated was reverse transcribed. Clones were read by immunoSEQ multiplex PCR, and TCRdb kept only the in-frame ones, dropping some. The sample holds roughly 730,000 clones; under 15% are singletons and the top ten take 0.022%. Averaging about 100 mL, one heparinised blood draw was given by each donor. Every sorted population was more than 95% pure. A note on this clone: No antigen is known for it.

The material sequenced was naive CD4+ T cells from blood. This receptor was taken from a man aged 18 to 29 with type 1 diabetes.

The CDR3, as DNA: TGCAGCGTTGACCGGGGGGGCACAAATGAGCAGTTCTTC. Protein product: CSVDRGGTNEQFF. The chain combines TRBV29-1 with TRBJ2-1; 8 nucleotides align to TRBD2. The CDR3 consists of 13 residues. Trimming at V came to 3 bases and at J to 7 bases, leaving 5 bases not matched to a gene. Looked up from germline, CDR1 is SQVTM and CDR2 is ANQGSEA.